What follows is one T cell receptor beta chain and its context. Antigen: not known. Assay: immunoSEQ multiplex PCR; the TCRdb copy retains only in-frame clones and omits some. The sample holds roughly 30,000 clones, roughly 84% seen once. Germline V CDR1 and CDR2: SGDLS, YYNGEE. V shed 2 bases and J 5 bases; nucleotides not matched to a gene: 14. The CDR3 sequence is 18 residues long. The data were obtained in a study of regulatory dendritic cells for organ transplantation. Study-level results: Naive T cells showed high diversity, memory cells less, memory CD8+ least. Memory CD8+ clonal expansion seemed more limited with regulatory than mature dendritic cells.

The specimen sequenced was naive CD8+ T cells from blood. Regarding subset: CD45RA+ naive T cells. This sequence joins TRBV9 and TRBJ2-7, with TRBD2 matching 12 bases. This TCR was recovered from a human donor in good health. CDR3 sequence reads: CASSVTSGGFFREHEQYF. In DNA, the CDR3 is TGTGCCAGCAGCGTGACTAGCGGGGGATTTTTTAGGGAGCACGAGCAGTACTTC.